The present entry profiles one TCR beta chain with its context. Its specificity is unknown. The data stem from a study of shared clonotypes between healthy human individuals. The study, taken as a whole, reports: A small donor pool kept down the genetic and exposure-history diversity that was represented.

CD45RO-negative, CCR7-positively selected cells formed the naive CD8 fraction, excluding terminally differentiated effector memory CD45RA+ cells. Donors comprised only Caucasian adults living in Nashville, Tennessee. The CDR3 covers 15 residues. In germline, CDR1 is SEHNR, CDR2 FQNEAQ (reference sequence). Trimming pared 2 bases from V and 10 bases from J, leaving 20 bases between. The method was immunoSEQ multiplex PCR; TCRdb's version includes in-frame clones alone and lacks a portion of them. The data hold more than 2 million clones, with 90% to 95% observed a single time. Sequenced input: naive CD8+ T cells from PBMCs. This chain links TRBV7-9 with TRBJ1-1, with D tentatively TRBD1 (5 bases). This TCR was sampled from a man younger than 35 in good health. Some clones in this sample may be carry-over from other donors' samples. The CDR3 sequence is CASSLLNGTLQRAFF. The CDR3 region has the DNA TGTGCCAGCAGCTTACTAAACGGGACTCTTCAAAGAGCTTTCTTT.